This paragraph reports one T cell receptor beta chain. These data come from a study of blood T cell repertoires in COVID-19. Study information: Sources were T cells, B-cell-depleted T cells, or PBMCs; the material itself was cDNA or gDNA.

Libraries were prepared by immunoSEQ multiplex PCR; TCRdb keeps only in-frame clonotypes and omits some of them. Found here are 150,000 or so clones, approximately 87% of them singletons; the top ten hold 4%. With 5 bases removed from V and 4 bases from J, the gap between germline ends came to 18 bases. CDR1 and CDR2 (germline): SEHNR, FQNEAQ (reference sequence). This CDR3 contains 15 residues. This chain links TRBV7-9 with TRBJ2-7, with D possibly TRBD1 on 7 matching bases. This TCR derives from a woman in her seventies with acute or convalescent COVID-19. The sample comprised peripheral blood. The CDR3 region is CASSTGGTDTYEQYF. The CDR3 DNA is TGTGCCAGCAGCACGGGCGGGACAGACACTTACGAGCAGTACTTC. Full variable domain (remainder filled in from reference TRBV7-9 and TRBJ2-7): DTGVSQNPRHKITKRGQNVTFRCDPISEHNRLYWYRQTLGQGPEFLTYFQNEAQLEKSRLLSDRFSAERPKGSFSTLEIQRTEQGDSAMYLCASSTGGTDTYEQYFGPGTRLTVT.